These 25 T cell receptor beta chains originate from one sample sequenced in a study of T cells in Graves' hyperthyroidism and ophthalmopathy. TCR beta CDR3 region amplification was performed from RNA transcripts. Primed by the HTBI set, a first-round RT-PCR was run on the TCR CDR3. TCRdb reprocessed the multiplex PCR reads via MiXCR and lists one record per CDR3 protein. This sample has some 300,000 distinct CDR3 sequences, with approximately 18% found just once. Material for sequencing was blood. The receptors originated from a man aged 45-65 years with Graves' ophthalmopathy.

As for this clonotype: A single base separates this from a much larger clone, so it may be a read error. The chain carries TRBV28 and TRBJ2-7; 9 bases are a match to TRBD2. Germline CDR1 reads MDHEN; CDR2 reads SYDVKM. There are 17 residues in the CDR3. The CDR3 DNA follows: TGTGCCGGCAGTTTCACAATCGGACTAGCGAGCTCCTACGAGCAGTACTTC. It translates to CAGSFTIGLASSYEQYF.

In this sample, this clonotype turned up a few times. The rearrangement links TRBV27 to TRBJ1-2; D not certain. CDR3 length equals 12 residues. With 8 bases removed from V and 4 bases from J, the gap between germline ends came to 11 bases. Germline CDR1 and CDR2: MNHEY and SMNVEV (reference sequence). The CDR3 DNA reads TGTGCCAGCTTCGACATAACCTATGGCTACACCTTC. Its protein is CASFDITYGYTF.

A few counts support this clonotype. The V and J genes are TRBV12-3 or TRBV12-4 and TRBJ1-1; the D is unclear. V dropped 6 bases and J dropped 0 bases, with 14 bases sitting between them. The CDR3 has 15 amino acids. Here the CDR3 reads CASSPARRMNTEAFF. Written as DNA, the CDR3 is TGTGCCAGCAGCCCTGCCCGCAGGATGAACACTGAAGCTTTCTTT.

The V and J genes are TRBV19 and TRBJ1-6; possible D gene TRBD1, 5 bases. CDR1 and CDR2 from the germline V gene are LNHDA and SQIVND (reference sequence). V lost 7 bases to trimming and J lost 10 bases, with 14 bases between them. This CDR3 contains 13 residues. The CDR3 region is CASTTRAGSPLHF. DNA for the CDR3: TGTGCCAGTACAACCAGGGCTGGGTCACCCCTCCACTTT.

This clonotype was seen ten or more times. The chain employs TRBV20-1 and TRBJ2-4; either TRBD1 or TRBD2 may supply D (5 bases each). The V gene's germline CDR1 is DFQATT and CDR2 SNEGSKA (reference sequence). This CDR3 has 12 residues. With 5 bases removed from V and 9 bases from J, the gap between germline ends came to 14 bases. The CDR3 spells CSAARELSIQYF. In DNA, the CDR3 is TGCAGTGCTGCCAGGGAGTTGAGCATTCAGTACTTC.

This clonotype was seen only a few times. The V gene is TRBV7-3, the J gene TRBJ2-3, with no clear D. Deletions cut 0 bases from V and 4 bases from J, with 11 bases between. Per the germline V gene, CDR1 is SGHTA and CDR2 is FQGTGA. The CDR3 is 15 amino acids. The CDR3 loop reads CASSLTVTRPDTQYF. In nucleotides, the CDR3 is TGTGCCAGCAGCTTAACCGTGACCCGGCCAGATACGCAGTATTTT.

This clonotype was counted between two and nine times. The chain uses TRBV5-6 and TRBJ1-3; D call uncertain. This CDR3 has 13 amino acids. V was clipped by 2 bases and J by 2 bases, with 5 bases between them. CDR1 and CDR2 (germline): SGHDT, YYEEEE. CDR3 sequence: CASSLSAGNTIYF. The CDR3 DNA reads TGTGCCAGCAGCTTATCAGCTGGAAACACCATATATTTT.

This clonotype was recorded at least ten times. The chain has TRBV11-2 and TRBJ2-5; possible D gene TRBD2, 6 bases. The CDR3 has 15 residues. V was clipped by 3 bases and J by 5 bases, with 16 bases between them. Germline CDR1 and CDR2: SGHAT and FQNNGV. The CDR3 loop is CASSLERGGTETQYF. The CDR3 region has the DNA TGTGCCAGCAGCTTGGAAAGAGGCGGGACGGAGACCCAGTACTTC. Supplemented by reference TRBV11-2 and TRBJ2-5, the full variable domain reads EAGVAQSPRYKIIEKRQSVAFWCNPISGHATLYWYQQILGQGPKLLIQFQNNGVVDDSQLPKDRFSAERLKGVDSTLKIQPAKLEDSAVYLCASSLERGGTETQYFGPGTRLLVL.

The gene calls are TRBV2 and TRBJ2-3; the D is unclear. CDR1 is SNHLY, CDR2 FYNNEI, per germline. The ends were cut back, 2 bases at V and 1 base at J, with 13 bases in the middle. This CDR3 is built from 16 residues. In nucleotides, the CDR3 is TGTGCCAGCAGTGAAAGCGCAGCCCGACGCACAGATACGCAGTATTTT. It translates to CASSESAARRTDTQYF.

V usage is TRBV5-1 and J usage is TRBJ1-3, with TRBD1 identical over 11 bases. CDR3 length equals 18 residues. With V trimmed by 3 bases and J by 0 bases, 8 bases remained unmatched. Germline loops: CDR1 SGHRS, CDR2 YFSETQ. CDR3 in amino acids: CASSSTGTGGTSGNTIYF. The CDR3 DNA is TGCGCCAGCAGCTCAACCGGGACAGGGGGTACCTCTGGAAACACCATATATTTT. The variable domain in full, with the rest retrieved from reference TRBV5-1 and TRBJ1-3, is KAGVTQTPRYLIKTRGQQVTLSCSPISGHRSVSWYQQTPGQGLQFLFEYFSETQRNKGNFPGRFSGRQFSNSRSEMNVSTLELGDSALYLCASSSTGTGGTSGNTIYFGEGSWLTVV.

The chain has TRBV4-1 and TRBJ2-2; no definite D call. Per the germline V gene, CDR1 is MGHRA and CDR2 is YSYEKL. V was clipped by 3 bases and J by 4 bases, with 9 bases between them. The CDR3 sequence is 14 residues long. This CDR3 reads CASSQARFTGELFF. The CDR3 nucleotides are TGCGCCAGCAGCCAGGCCAGGTTCACCGGGGAGCTGTTTTTT.

This clonotype was seen a few times. This chain links TRBV7-9 with TRBJ2-1, with D maybe TRBD1 (6 bases). The CDR3 is made up of 15 amino acids. Germline V CDR1 and CDR2: SEHNR, FQNEAQ (reference sequence). V lost 5 bases to trimming and J lost 6 bases, with 17 bases between them. CDR3 in DNA: TGTGCCAGCAGCAACCAGGGACAAAGGGGCAATGAGCAGTTCTTC. Amino acid sequence: CASSNQGQRGNEQFF.

The chain employs TRBV2 and TRBJ1-5, with D possibly TRBD1 on 6 matching bases. V lost 5 bases to trimming and J lost 5 bases, with 19 bases between them. This CDR3 is 16 amino acids long. CDR1 SNHLY and CDR2 FYNNEI come from the germline V gene. CDR3 loop: CASSQDRTSGDQPQHF. DNA of the CDR3: TGTGCCAGCAGTCAAGACAGGACCTCCGGAGATCAGCCCCAGCATTTT. Filled out from reference TRBV2 and TRBJ1-5, the complete variable domain reads EPEVTQTPSHQVTQMGQEVILRCVPISNHLYFYWYRQILGQKVEFLVSFYNNEISEKSEIFDDQFSVERPDGSNFTLKIRSTKLEDSAMYFCASSQDRTSGDQPQHFGDGTRLSIL.

The sample holds many counts of this clonotype. V and J are TRBV11-2 and TRBJ1-5; TRBD1 is a possible D gene (5 bases). With 4 bases removed from V and 1 base from J, the gap between germline ends came to 11 bases. Germline values: CDR1 SGHAT, CDR2 FQNNGV. The CDR3 totals 15 residues. CDR3 in DNA: TGTGCCAGCAGCTATAGTTCAGGGAGCAATCAGCCCCAGCATTTT. Its protein product is CASSYSSGSNQPQHF. Full variable domain (rest looked up from reference TRBV11-2 and TRBJ1-5): EAGVAQSPRYKIIEKRQSVAFWCNPISGHATLYWYQQILGQGPKLLIQFQNNGVVDDSQLPKDRFSAERLKGVDSTLKIQPAKLEDSAVYLCASSYSSGSNQPQHFGDGTRLSIL.

The chain couples TRBV20-1 to TRBJ2-5; a weak D match, TRBD1 (6 bases). The CDR3 spans 14 residues. Between the trimmed V and J ends, which lost 8 bases and 4 bases, there was a span of 20 bases. The germline V gene encodes CDR1 DFQATT and CDR2 SNEGSKA (reference sequence). The CDR3 nucleotides are TGCAGTACTTCCCCGACAGGTCGGAGAGAGACCCAGTACTTC. It yields the protein CSTSPTGRRETQYF.

This clonotype was counted many times. J is TRBJ1-3 and V is TRBV30; D is uncertain. The CDR3 covers 15 residues. CDR1 and CDR2 (germline): GTSNPN, SVGIG (reference sequence). V was clipped by 5 bases and J by 1 base, with 15 bases between them. CDR3 sequence (DNA): TGTGCCTGGGACGGCGGTCCGGGATCTGGAAACACCATATATTTT. Encoded protein: CAWDGGPGSGNTIYF. The full variable domain, rest sourced from reference TRBV30 and TRBJ1-3, is SQTIHQWPATLVQPVGSPLSLECTVEGTSNPNLYWYRQAAGRGLQLLFYSVGIGQISSEVPQNLSASRPQDRQFILSSKKLLLSDSGFYLCAWDGGPGSGNTIYFGEGSWLTVV.

The V and J genes are TRBV14 and TRBJ2-5; possibly TRBD1 for D (5 bases). Germline assignment: CDR1 SGHDN and CDR2 FVKESK. The germline V and J ends were trimmed by 1 base and 9 bases, with 12 bases remaining between them. The CDR3 runs to 13 residues. This chain's CDR3 is CASSQVRGWAQYF. Written as DNA, the CDR3 is TGTGCCAGCAGCCAAGTAAGGGGATGGGCCCAGTACTTC.

The rearrangement links TRBV20-1 to TRBJ2-2; TRBD1 matches 10 bases. CDR3 length: 12 amino acids. Germline V gene data show CDR1 as DFQATT and CDR2 as SNEGSKA (reference sequence). With V trimmed by 7 bases and J by 4 bases, 0 bases remained unmatched. As DNA, the CDR3 is TGCAGTGGGGACAGGGGCACCGGGGAGCTGTTTTTT. It specifies CSGDRGTGELFF.

This clonotype was detected a few times. The junction departs from germline at one end; a sequencing error may be responsible. This chain joins TRBV6-1 and TRBJ2-3; 12 positions agree with TRBD2. The CDR3 runs to 16 residues. Germline V CDR1 and CDR2: MNHNS, SASEGT. The CDR3 DNA reads as TGTACCAGCAGTTCCGGGACTAGCGGGAGCACAGATACGCAGTATTTT. Encoded protein: CTSSSGTSGSTDTQYF.

This clonotype was detected once. The chain joins TRBV6-1 to TRBJ2-5; TRBD2 is a possible D gene (7 bases). CDR1 and CDR2 from the germline V gene are MNHNS and SASEGT. V was trimmed by 8 bases and J by 13 bases, leaving 20 bases between them. CDR3 length: 12 residues. The CDR3 coding sequence is TGTGCCAGCGGGCCCTCAGGGGAGGGCGGGTACTTC. Encoded protein: CASGPSGEGGYF.

This clonotype has a handful of counts. The chain employs TRBV7-9 and TRBJ2-1; 9 bases are shared with TRBD1. Trimming at V came to 5 bases and at J to 0 bases, leaving 20 bases not matched to a gene. This CDR3 region has 21 residues. The germline CDR1 and CDR2 sequences are SEHNR and FQNEAQ (reference sequence). The CDR3: CASSRDPRGQGTTSSYNEQFF. In DNA form, the CDR3 reads TGTGCCAGCAGCAGAGATCCCCGAGGACAGGGGACGACAAGCTCCTACAATGAGCAGTTCTTC.

In this sample, this clonotype turned up once. This could be a read error, since a much larger clone is one nucleotide away. The chain joins TRBV20-1 to TRBJ2-5; D remains unclear. Germline assignment: CDR1 DFQATT and CDR2 SNEGSKA (reference sequence). The CDR3 runs 9 residues. The CDR3 region is CSARESQHF. The CDR3 region has the DNA TGCAGTGCTAGAGAATCCCAGCACTTC.

This clonotype was seen at least ten times. V is TRBV20-1 and J is TRBJ2-1; D is undetermined. CDR1 is DFQATT, CDR2 SNEGSKA, per germline (reference sequence). V lost 1 base to trimming and J lost 0 bases, with 7 bases between them. The CDR3 sequence is 14 residues long. CDR3 residues: CSARGTRSYNEQFF. CDR3 bases: TGCAGTGCTAGAGGTACCCGCTCCTACAATGAGCAGTTCTTC.

This clonotype was observed at least ten times. Here the CDR3 DNA reads TGTGCCAGCAGCCGACTAGCGGAATACCAAGAGACCCAGTACTTC. It codes for CASSRLAEYQETQYF. This rearrangement joins TRBV5-4 to TRBJ2-5, with 9 bases lining up with TRBD2. The trim removed 4 bases at V and 0 bases at J, leaving 4 bases unmatched. CDR1 and CDR2 from the germline V gene are SGHNT and YYREEE (reference sequence). The CDR3 loop spans 15 amino acids.

The chain employs TRBV27 and TRBJ2-7, with 14 bases aligning to TRBD2. The CDR3 spans 16 residues. The germline V gene has CDR1 MNHEY and CDR2 SMNVEV (reference sequence). V was clipped by 4 bases and J by 4 bases; unmatched bases: 6. The CDR3 DNA is TGTGCCAGCAGTTCCTTGACTAGCGGGAGGGGGTACGAGCAGTACTTC. Translating gives CASSSLTSGRGYEQYF.